This TCR beta chain was sequenced during a study of T cell responses to AZD1222 COVID-19 vaccine (dated by TCRdb to the early 2020s). Background for the entire study: AZD1222 recipients whose second dose came at about 4 weeks and those whose second dose came at about 12 weeks were combined into one group, since spike-specific TCR depth and breadth did not differ between the two schedules. A total of roughly 240 trial participants underwent TCR sequencing, of whom nearly 210 received two doses of AZD1222 and 26 received two doses of the MenACWY control vaccine. Trial participants were enrolled into age subgroups of 18-55, 56-69 and 70-plus years, which contained 148, 28 and 57 TCR-sequenced participants, respectively.

The CDR3 regions of human TCRbeta chains were analyzed by immunosequencing. Concerning the study's data processing: Repertoire TCRs were matched against a reference library of SARS-CoV-2-specific TCRs generated with the MIRA antigen-specificity platform. Breadth meant the fraction of unique TCRs that were SARS-CoV-2-associated, whereas depth meant the fraction of total T cells that were SARS-CoV-2-associated. Each spike-specific TCR was assigned to its reactive spike region and to a CD4 or CD8 class using the MIRA data. Log10-transformed breadth and depth values were compared by one-way ANOVA with Sidak's multiple comparisons tests. Not all clones reach the TCRdb copy of this immuneACCESS table, which keeps in-frame sequences only. Checked studies attribute under half of the gap to unresolved V genes and leave the rest unexplained. The V and J calls and the clone size are those of that table, but D and trimming were determined from the DNA. This sample holds around 28,000 clones; roughly 78% were observed only once. The top ten hold about 5.3% of the sample.

Turning to this clone: Its antigen is currently not known. Base qualities are not at hand, and no much larger clone is one base apart.

General study outcomes and caveats: Participants were mostly white British and included more females than males, and it was suggested by the authors that clonal diversity may have been underestimated. Because no day 14 peak-response samples were available, the repertoires could be characterized only after the peak T cell response. Epitopes outside the regions mutated in the B.1.351 and B.1.1.7 variants were reportedly recognized by nearly half of the unique spike-specific TCRs. The whole spike protein was spanned by vaccine-associated CD4 TCRs, and dominant responses were seen in regions 160-218 and 743-854. The 56-69-year group was small, and its depth increase did not reach significance, likely because of low power. Conclusions about previously exposed vaccinees are limited, since just five or six AZD1222 recipients were seropositive for SARS-CoV-2 at baseline. After two AZD1222 doses, spike-specific TCR breadth and depth were significantly higher than at day 0 and than in MenACWY recipients.

There are 11 amino acids in the CDR3, from cysteine to phenylalanine inclusive. Of all the DNA, just the CDR3 is kept, 33 bases in frame from base 1. Trimming at the junction amounts to 10 bases on V and 7 bases on J, and the germline ends lie 13 bases apart. CDR1 and CDR2, per the germline V gene (reference sequence), are LNHDA and SQIVND. What the time point label conveys for this sample: baseline before first vaccination. Vaccinee samples came from UK trials COV001 and COV002, including a single-blind randomized controlled phase 2/3 trial of AZD1222 (ChAdOx1 nCoV-19) in healthy adults. For TCRbeta chain sequencing, PBMC samples were collected from trial participants at day 0 and at day 28 after the second dose.

The sequence joins TRBV19 to TRBJ1-1; the D gene lacks a confident call. The sequence derives from an adult in good health. The sequences come from peripheral blood, collected on day 0 of AZD1222 vaccination. The CDR3 protein: CATRLRDEAFF. At the DNA level, the sequence is TGTGCCACCCGGTTGAGGGATGAAGCTTTCTTT. Full variable domain (CDR3 extended with the reference TRBV19 and TRBJ1-1 proteins): DGGITQSPKYLFRKEGQNVTLSCEQNLNHDAMYWYRQDPGQGLRLIYYSQIVNDFQKGDIAEGYSVSREKKESFPLTVTSAQKNPTAFYLCATRLRDEAFFGQGTRLTVV.